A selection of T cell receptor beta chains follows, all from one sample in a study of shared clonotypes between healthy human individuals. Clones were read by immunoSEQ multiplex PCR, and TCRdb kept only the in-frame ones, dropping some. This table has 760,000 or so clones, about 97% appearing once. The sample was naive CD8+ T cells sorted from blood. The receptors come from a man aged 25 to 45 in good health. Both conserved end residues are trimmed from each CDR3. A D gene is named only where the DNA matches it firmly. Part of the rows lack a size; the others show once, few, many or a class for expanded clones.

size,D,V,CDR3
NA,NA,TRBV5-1,ASSLAAGSYNEQF
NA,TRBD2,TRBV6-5,ASSYHSGRGDEQF
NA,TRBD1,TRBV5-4,ATGGVRGITEAF
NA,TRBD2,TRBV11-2,ASSVNPGLAGYNEQF
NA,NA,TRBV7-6,ASSSLSNEQF
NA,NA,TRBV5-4,ASSFRGNSEQY
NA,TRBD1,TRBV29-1,SVETGTGLYNEQF
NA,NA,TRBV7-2,ASSHGQAEEQF
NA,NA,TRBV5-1,ASQPGGGSYEQY
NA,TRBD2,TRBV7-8,ASSLPRAGREYNEQF
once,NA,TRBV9,ASSDRDFQETQY
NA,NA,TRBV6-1,ASGPTTFGYT
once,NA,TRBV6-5,ASTSDSSYNEQF
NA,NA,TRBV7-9,ASSLERYNEQF
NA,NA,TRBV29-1,SVEEGLDSYEQY
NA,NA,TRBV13,ASSPRSPSDYEQY
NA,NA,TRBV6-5,ASSYGQSPYNEQF
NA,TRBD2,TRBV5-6,ASSPDGLAGGRVQY
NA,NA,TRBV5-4,ASSLSELREQF
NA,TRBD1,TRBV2,ASEDRGLYEQY
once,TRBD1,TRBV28,ASSDRVTYEQY
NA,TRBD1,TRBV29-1,SVFAPAGTGAAEQY
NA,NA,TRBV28,ASSFVGGTYEQY
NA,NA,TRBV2,ASSELRQGTYEQY
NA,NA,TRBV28,ASSYTYGYT
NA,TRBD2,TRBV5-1,ASSLAETGGSTDTQY
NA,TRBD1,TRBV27,ASRGQGVPWKGYT
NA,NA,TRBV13,ASSTSGQSPYEQY
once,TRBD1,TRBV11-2,ASSSETGLGYGYT
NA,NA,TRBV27,ASSLGSYEQY
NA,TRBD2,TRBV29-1,SVEDRASGRAVNEQF
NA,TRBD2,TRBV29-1,SVQLAGEYEQY
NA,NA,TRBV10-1,ASSPGLYTGELF
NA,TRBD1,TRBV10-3,AISDWDRGNADGYT
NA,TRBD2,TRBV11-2,ASLRGTSGAYNEQF
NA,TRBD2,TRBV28,ASTVTSADYNEQF
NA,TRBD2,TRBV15,AIRGGRIQETQY